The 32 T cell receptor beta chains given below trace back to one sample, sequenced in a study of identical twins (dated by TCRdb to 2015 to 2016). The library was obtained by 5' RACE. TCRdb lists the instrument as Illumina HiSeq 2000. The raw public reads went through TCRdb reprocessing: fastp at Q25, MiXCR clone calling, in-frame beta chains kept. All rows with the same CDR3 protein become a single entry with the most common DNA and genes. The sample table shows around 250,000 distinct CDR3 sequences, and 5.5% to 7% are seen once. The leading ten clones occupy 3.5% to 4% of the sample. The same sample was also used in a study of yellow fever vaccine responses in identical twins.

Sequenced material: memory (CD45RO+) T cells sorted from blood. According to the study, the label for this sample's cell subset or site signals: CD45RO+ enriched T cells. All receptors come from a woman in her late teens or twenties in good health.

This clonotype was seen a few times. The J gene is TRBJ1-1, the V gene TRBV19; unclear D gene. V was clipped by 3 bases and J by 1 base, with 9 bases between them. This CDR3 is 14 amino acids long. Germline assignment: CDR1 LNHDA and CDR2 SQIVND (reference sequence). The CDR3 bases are TGTGCCAGTAGTATTCCGGGCCGGAACACTGAAGCTTTCTTT. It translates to CASSIPGRNTEAFF.

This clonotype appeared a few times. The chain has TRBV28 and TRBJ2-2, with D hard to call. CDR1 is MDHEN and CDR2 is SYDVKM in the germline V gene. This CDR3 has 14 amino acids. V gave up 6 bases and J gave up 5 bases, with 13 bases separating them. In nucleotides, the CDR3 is TGTGCCAGCAGAGAAAGACTCGATACCGGGGAGCTGTTTTTT. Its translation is CASRERLDTGELFF.

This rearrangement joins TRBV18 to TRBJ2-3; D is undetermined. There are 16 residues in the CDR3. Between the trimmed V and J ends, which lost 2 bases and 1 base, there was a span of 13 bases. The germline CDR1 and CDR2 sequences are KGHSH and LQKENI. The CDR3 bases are TGTGCCAGCTCACCAAAAGGTGGATGGGGCACAGATACGCAGTATTTT. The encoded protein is CASSPKGGWGTDTQYF.

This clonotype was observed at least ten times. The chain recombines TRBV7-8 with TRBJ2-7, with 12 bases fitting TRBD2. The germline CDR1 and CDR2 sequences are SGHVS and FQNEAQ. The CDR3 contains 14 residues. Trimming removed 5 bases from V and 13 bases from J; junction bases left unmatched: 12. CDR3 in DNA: TGTGCCAGCAGCCGAACTAGCGGGGGGTCCTACAGCTACGTC. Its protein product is CASSRTSGGSYSYV.

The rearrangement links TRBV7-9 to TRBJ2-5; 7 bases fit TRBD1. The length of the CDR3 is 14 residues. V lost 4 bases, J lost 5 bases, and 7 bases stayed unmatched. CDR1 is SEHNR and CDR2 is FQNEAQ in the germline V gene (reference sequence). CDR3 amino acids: CASSSWTGRETQYF. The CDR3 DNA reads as TGTGCCAGCAGCTCCTGGACAGGACGGGAGACCCAGTACTTC.

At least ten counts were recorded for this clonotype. The CDR3 protein is CASSLKSIGELFF. The CDR3 nucleotides are TGTGCCAGCAGCCTGAAGTCTATCGGGGAGCTGTTTTTT. This chain joins TRBV3-1 and TRBJ2-2; D not resolved. Per the germline V gene, CDR1 is LGHDT and CDR2 is YNNKEL (reference sequence). This CDR3 is built from 13 residues. Trimming stripped 4 bases from V and 7 bases from J, with 10 bases between. Full variable domain (outside the CDR3, taken from reference TRBV3-1 and TRBJ2-2): DTAVSQTPKYLVTQMGNDKSIKCEQNLGHDTMYWYKQDSKKFLKIMFSYNNKELIINETVPNRFSPKSPDKAHLNLHINSLELGDSAVYFCASSLKSIGELFFGEGSRLTVL.

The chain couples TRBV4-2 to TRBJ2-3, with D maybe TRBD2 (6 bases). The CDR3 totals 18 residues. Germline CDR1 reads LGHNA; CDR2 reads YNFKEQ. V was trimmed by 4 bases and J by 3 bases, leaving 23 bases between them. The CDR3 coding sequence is TGTGCCAGCAGCCCGCAAGTGGAGGGTTGGGGAGTGACAGATACGCAGTATTTT. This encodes CASSPQVEGWGVTDTQYF.

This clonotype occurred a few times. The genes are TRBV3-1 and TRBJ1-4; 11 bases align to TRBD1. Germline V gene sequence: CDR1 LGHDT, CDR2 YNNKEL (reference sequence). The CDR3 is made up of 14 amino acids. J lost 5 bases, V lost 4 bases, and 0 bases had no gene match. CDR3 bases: TGTGCCAGCAGCCGGGACAGGGGGAATGAAAAACTGTTTTTT. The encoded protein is CASSRDRGNEKLFF.

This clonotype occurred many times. This chain's CDR3 is CASSPTSGGGQPQHF. The CDR3 nucleotides are TGCGCCAGCAGCCCAACCTCAGGGGGGGGCCAGCCCCAGCATTTT. The V call is TRBV5-1, the J call TRBJ1-5, with 7 positions matching TRBD1. The CDR3 contains 15 residues. V lost 4 bases to trimming and J lost 7 bases; unmatched junction nucleotides: 11. Germline V lookup: CDR1 SGHRS, CDR2 YFSETQ.

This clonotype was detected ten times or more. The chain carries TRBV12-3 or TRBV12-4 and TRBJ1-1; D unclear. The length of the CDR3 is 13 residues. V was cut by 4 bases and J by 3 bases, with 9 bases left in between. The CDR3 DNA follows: TGTGCCAGCAGTTCCGTGTTTGACACTGAAGCTTTCTTT. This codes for CASSSVFDTEAFF.

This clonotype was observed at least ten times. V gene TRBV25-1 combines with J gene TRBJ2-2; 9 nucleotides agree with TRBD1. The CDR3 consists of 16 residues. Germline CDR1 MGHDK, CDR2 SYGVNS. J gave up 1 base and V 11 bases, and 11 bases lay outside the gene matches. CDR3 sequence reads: CASREDRGKNTGELFF. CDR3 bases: TGTGCCTCGAGGGAGGACAGGGGAAAGAACACCGGGGAGCTGTTTTTT.

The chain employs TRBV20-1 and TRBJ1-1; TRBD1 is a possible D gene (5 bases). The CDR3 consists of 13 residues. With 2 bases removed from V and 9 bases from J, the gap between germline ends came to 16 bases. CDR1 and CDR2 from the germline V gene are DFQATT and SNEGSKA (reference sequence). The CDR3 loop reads CSARYSGGEKAFF. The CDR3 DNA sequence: TGCAGTGCTAGATACAGTGGAGGGGAAAAAGCTTTCTTT.

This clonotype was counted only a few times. CDR3 residues: CASSLWQTYEQYF. The CDR3 region has the DNA TGTGCCAGCAGCTTGTGGCAGACCTACGAGCAGTACTTC. This chain connects TRBV5-5 to TRBJ2-7; unclear D gene. The CDR3 runs to 13 residues. The germline V gene has CDR1 SGHKS and CDR2 YYEKEE (reference sequence). V dropped 1 base and J dropped 2 bases, with 7 bases sitting between them.

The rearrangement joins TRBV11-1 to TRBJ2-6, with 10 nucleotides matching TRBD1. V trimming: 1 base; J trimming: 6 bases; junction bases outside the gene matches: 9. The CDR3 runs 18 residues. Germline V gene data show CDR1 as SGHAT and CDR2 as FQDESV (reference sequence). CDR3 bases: TGTGCCAGCAGCTTAGTGGGACAGGGGAGGGGAGAGGCCAACGTCCTGACTTTC. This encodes CASSLVGQGRGEANVLTF.

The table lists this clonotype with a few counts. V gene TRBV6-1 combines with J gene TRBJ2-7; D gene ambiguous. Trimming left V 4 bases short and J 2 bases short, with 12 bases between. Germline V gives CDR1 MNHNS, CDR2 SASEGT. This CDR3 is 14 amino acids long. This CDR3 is CASSVASSPYEQYV. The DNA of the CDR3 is TGTGCCAGCAGTGTTGCCAGCTCTCCCTACGAGCAGTACGTC.

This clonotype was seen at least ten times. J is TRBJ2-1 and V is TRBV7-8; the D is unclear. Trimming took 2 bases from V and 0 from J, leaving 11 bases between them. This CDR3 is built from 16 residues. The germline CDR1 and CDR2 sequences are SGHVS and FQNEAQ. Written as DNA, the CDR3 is TGTGCCAGCAGCTTATATCCTGGTAGCTCCTACAATGAGCAGTTCTTC. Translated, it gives CASSLYPGSSYNEQFF.

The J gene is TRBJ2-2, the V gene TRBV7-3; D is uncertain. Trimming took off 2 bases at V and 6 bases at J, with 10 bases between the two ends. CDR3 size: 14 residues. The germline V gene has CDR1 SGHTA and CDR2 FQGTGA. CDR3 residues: CASSLQPVSGELFF. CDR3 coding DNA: TGTGCCAGCAGCTTACAGCCTGTCTCCGGGGAGCTGTTTTTT.

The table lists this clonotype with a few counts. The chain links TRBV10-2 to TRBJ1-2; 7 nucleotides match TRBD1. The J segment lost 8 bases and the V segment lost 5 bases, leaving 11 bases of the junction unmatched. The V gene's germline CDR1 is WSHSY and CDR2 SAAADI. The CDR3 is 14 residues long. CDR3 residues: CASSLQGSLGGYTF. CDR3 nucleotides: TGCGCCAGCAGTTTACAGGGGAGTCTGGGGGGCTACACCTTC.

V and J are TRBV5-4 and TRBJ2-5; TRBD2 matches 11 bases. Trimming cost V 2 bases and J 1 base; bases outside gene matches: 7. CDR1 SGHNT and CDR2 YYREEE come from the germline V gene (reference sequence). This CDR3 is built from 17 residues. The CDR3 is CASSLLGLAGGQETQYF. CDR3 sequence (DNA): TGTGCCAGCAGCTTATTAGGTCTAGCGGGGGGCCAAGAGACCCAGTACTTC.

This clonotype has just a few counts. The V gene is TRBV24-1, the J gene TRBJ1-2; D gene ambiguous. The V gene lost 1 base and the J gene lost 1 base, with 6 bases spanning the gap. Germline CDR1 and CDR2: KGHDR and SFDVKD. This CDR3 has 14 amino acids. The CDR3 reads CATSDFGVNYGYTF. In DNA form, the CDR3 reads TGTGCCACCAGTGATTTCGGAGTTAACTATGGCTACACCTTC.

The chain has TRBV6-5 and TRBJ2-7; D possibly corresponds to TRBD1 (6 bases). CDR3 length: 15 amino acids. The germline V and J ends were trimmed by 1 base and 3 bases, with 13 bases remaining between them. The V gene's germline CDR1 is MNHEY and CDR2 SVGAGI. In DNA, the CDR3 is TGTGCCAGCAGTTACTGGCAGGGGACAATCTACGAGCAGTACTTC. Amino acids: CASSYWQGTIYEQYF.

The CDR3 DNA is TGTGCCAGCAGTGGGACTAACCCAGGGACCCAGTACTTC. Amino acids: CASSGTNPGTQYF. The chain recombines TRBV6-1 with TRBJ2-5; the D gene is possibly TRBD2 (6 bases). V lost 4 bases and J 7 bases, leaving 13 bases between the germline ends. The CDR3 is 13 amino acids. CDR1 and CDR2 (germline): MNHNS, SASEGT.

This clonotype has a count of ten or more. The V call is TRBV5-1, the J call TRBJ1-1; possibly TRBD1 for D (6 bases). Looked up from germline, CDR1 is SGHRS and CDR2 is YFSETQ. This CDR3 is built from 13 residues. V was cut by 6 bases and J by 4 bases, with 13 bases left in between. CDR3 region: CASNQETGTEAFF. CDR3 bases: TGCGCCAGCAATCAGGAGACAGGCACTGAAGCTTTCTTT.

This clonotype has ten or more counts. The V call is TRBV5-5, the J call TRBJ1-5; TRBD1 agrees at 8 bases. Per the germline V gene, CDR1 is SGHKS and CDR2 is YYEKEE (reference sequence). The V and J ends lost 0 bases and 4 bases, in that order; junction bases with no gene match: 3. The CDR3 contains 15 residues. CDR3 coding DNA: TGTGCCAGCAGCTTGGAGGGGACAGGTAATCAGCCCCAGCATTTT. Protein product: CASSLEGTGNQPQHF.

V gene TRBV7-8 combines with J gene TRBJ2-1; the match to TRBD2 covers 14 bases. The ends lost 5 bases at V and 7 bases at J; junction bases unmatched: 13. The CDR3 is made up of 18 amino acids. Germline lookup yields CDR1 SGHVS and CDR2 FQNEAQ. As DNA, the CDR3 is TGTGCCAGCAGCCCTAGACTAGCGGGAGGGCCGGGGTCGAATGAGCAGTTCTTC. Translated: CASSPRLAGGPGSNEQFF.

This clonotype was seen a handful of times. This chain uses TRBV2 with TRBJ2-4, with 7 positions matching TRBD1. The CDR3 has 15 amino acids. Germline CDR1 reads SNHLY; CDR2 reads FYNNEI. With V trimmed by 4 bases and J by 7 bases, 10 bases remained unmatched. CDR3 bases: TGTGCCAGCAGTGTAGAAGGGACAGTGCAGAACATTCAGTACTTC. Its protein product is CASSVEGTVQNIQYF.

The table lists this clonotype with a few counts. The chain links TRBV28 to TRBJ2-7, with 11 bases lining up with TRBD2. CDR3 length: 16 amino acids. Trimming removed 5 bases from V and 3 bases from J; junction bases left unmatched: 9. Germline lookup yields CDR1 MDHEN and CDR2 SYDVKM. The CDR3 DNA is TGTGCCAGCAGTCCGCCACTAGCGGGGGTTATCTACGAGCAGTACGTC. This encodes CASSPPLAGVIYEQYV.

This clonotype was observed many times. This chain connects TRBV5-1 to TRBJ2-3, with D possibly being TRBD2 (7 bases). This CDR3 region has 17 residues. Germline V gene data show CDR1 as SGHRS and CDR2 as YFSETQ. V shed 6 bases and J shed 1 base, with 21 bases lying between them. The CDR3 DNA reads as TGCGCCAGCACCGACGGACTTTGGGGGGGCGGCACAGATACGCAGTATTTT. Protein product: CASTDGLWGGGTDTQYF.

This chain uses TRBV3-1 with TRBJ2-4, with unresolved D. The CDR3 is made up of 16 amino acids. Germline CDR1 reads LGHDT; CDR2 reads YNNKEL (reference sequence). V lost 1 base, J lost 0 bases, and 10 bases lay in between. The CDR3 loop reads CASSQGSGVAKNIQYF. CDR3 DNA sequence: TGTGCCAGCAGCCAAGGGAGTGGGGTAGCCAAAAACATTCAGTACTTC. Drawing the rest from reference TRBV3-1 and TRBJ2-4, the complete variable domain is DTAVSQTPKYLVTQMGNDKSIKCEQNLGHDTMYWYKQDSKKFLKIMFSYNNKELIINETVPNRFSPKSPDKAHLNLHINSLELGDSAVYFCASSQGSGVAKNIQYFGAGTRLSVL.

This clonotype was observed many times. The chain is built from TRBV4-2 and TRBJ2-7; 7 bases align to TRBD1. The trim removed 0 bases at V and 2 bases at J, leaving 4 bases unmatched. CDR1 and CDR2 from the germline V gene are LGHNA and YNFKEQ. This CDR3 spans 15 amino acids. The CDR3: CASSQERTGTYEQYF. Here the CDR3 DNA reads TGTGCCAGCAGCCAAGAGAGGACAGGCACCTACGAGCAGTACTTC.

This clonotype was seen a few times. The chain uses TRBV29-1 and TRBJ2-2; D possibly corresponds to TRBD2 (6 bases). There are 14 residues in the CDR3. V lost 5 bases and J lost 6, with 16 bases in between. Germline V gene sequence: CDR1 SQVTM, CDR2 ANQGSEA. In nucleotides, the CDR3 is TGCAGCGTTACCACGCTACCGGGGGCCGGGGAGCTGTTTTTT. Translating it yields CSVTTLPGAGELFF.

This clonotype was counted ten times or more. The CDR3, as DNA: TGTGCCAGCAGCAGCTACAGGGGGGGGTACAATGAGCAGTTCTTC. It yields the protein CASSSYRGGYNEQFF. The V and J genes are TRBV5-6 and TRBJ2-1; D may be TRBD1 (8 bases). Deletions cut 4 bases from V and 4 bases from J, with 15 bases between. The CDR3 contains 15 residues. Germline V lookup: CDR1 SGHDT, CDR2 YYEEEE.